The clone carrying this TCR beta chain has more than one count but fewer than ten. TCRdb's copy holds only in-frame clones and misses some; the assay was immunoSEQ multiplex PCR. The sample includes a few hundred thousand clones, 70% to 90% of them seen just once. The sample belongs to a study of blood T cell repertoires in COVID-19. This CDR3 comprises 16 residues. Germline V gene lookup returns CDR1 MDHEN and CDR2 SYDVKM. V was shortened by 4 bases and J by 8 bases, with 20 bases between the two germline ends. The sample consisted of peripheral blood. This chain uses TRBV28 with TRBJ1-4; TRBD1 might be the D (6 bases). This TCR derives from a woman under 40 with COVID-19, enrolled during active disease. CDR3 bases: TGTGCCAGCAGTTCCCCCTCCAGGGGATCGGGAGAAAAACTGTTTTTT. It is translated as CASSSPSRGSGEKLFF.